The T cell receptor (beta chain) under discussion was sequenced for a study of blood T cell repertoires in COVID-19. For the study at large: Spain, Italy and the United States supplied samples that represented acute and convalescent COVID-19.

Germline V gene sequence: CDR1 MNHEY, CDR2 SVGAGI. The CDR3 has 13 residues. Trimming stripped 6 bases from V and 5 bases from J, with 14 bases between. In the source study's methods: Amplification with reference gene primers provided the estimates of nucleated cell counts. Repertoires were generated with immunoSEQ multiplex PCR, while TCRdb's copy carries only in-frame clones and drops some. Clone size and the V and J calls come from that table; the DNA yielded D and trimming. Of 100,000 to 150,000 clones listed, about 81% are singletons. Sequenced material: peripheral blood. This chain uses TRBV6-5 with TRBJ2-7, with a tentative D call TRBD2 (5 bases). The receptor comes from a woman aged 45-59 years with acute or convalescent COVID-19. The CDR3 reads CASSLLESNEQYF. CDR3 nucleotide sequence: TGTGCCAGCAGCTTACTAGAGTCCAACGAGCAGTACTTC.